This T cell receptor beta chain was sequenced during a study of T cell responses to AZD1222 COVID-19 vaccine. Points on this clone: Its target is unknown.

Study-level results: Repertoires were collected only later (after the peak T cell response had occurred). Vaccine-related CD4 TCRs covered spike, predominating at 160-218 and 743-854. Donors were mostly white British, more females; clonal diversity possibly underestimated.

Data came from immunoSEQ multiplex PCR; TCRdb stores just in-frame clones and leaves some out. The sample includes 100,000 to 150,000 clones, around nine tenths seen only once; the top ten take 6.9%. The V gene's germline CDR1 is SGHRS and CDR2 YFSETQ. Trimming stripped 0 bases from V and 6 bases from J, with 9 bases between. The CDR3 sequence is 14 residues long. This clonotype was sampled from an adult in good health. The sample in question was peripheral blood, obtained on day 0 of AZD1222 vaccination. This sequence joins TRBV5-1 and TRBJ2-2; D might be TRBD1 or TRBD2, each matching 6 bases. DNA of the CDR3: TGCGCCAGCAGCTTGGCTCGGGGGCCCGGGGAGCTGTTTTTT. Translation: CASSLARGPGELFF.